The 12 T cell receptor beta chains below come from one sample, sequenced in a study of tumor and adjacent non-tumor tissue in lung cancer. The template was RNA from unsorted bulk tissue. This non-tumor lung sample came from over 3 cm beyond the tumor edge. TCRbeta libraries were built with three rounds of nested PCR, modified from ARM-PCR. TCRdb called the multiplex PCR reads again in MiXCR, with one record for every CDR3 protein. This table holds more than 35,000 distinct CDR3 sequences, approximately 60% found once. The sequencing input was distant non-tumor lung tissue. Receptor source: a woman in her 40s with non-small cell lung cancer.

Comment on this clonotype: A much larger clone sits a single nucleotide away, making a read error possible. The chain joins TRBV7-9 to TRBJ2-3; either TRBD1 or TRBD2 may supply D (5 bases each). The CDR3 extends over 15 amino acids. V lost 5 bases and J 0 bases, leaving 12 bases between the germline ends. The germline V gene has CDR1 SEHNR and CDR2 FQNEAQ (reference sequence). The CDR3, as DNA: TGTGCCAGCAGCCTCGGGGCCTCTAGCACAGATACGCAGTATTTT. Protein: CASSLGASSTDTQYF.

As to this clonotype: A much larger clone differs by one base, so this may be a read error. The rearrangement uses TRBV20-1 and TRBJ2-3; TRBD1 agrees at 7 bases. The germline CDR1 and CDR2 sequences are DFQATT and SNEGSKA (reference sequence). CDR3 length: 15 residues. Here the CDR3 reads CSATPGQRSIDTQYF. The CDR3 bases are TGCAGTGCCACACCGGGACAGCGCAGCATAGATACGCAGTATTTT.

Concerning this clonotype: A junction boundary mismatches the germline segment, possibly from a read error. V gene TRBV11-2 combines with J gene TRBJ2-1, with unresolved D. The CDR3 is made up of 15 amino acids. CDR1 is SGHAT, CDR2 FQNNGV, per germline. The CDR3 protein is CAISLRLVAHNEQFF. DNA of the CDR3: TGTGCCATTAGCTTACGGCTAGTGGCTCACAACGAGCAGTTCTTC.

As to this clonotype: An end of the junction does not agree with germline; a read error may underlie this. This sequence joins TRBV11-3 and TRBJ2-1; 8 nucleotides agree with TRBD1. The CDR3 sequence is 15 residues long. The germline V gene has CDR1 SGHNT and CDR2 YENEEA. The CDR3 is CAGSSPGQGSIEQFF. The CDR3 nucleotides are TGTGCCGGCAGCTCCCCAGGACAGGGCAGCATTGAGCAGTTCTTC.

A note on this clonotype: A read error may account for a junction end that differs from germline. The chain couples TRBV29-1 to TRBJ1-1; perhaps TRBD1 as D (6 bases). Per the germline V gene, CDR1 is SQVTM and CDR2 is ANQGSEA. The CDR3 extends over 15 amino acids. This CDR3 is CSVRTRGARGTVAFF. In DNA, the CDR3 is TGCAGCGTTCGGACTCGGGGGGCACGGGGCACTGTAGCTTTCTTT.

Of note for this clonotype: This clone may be a read error of a much larger clone one base away. This chain links TRBV5-1 with TRBJ2-5; D tentatively reads TRBD1 or TRBD2 (5 bases each). The CDR3 has 17 amino acids. Germline V gives CDR1 SGHRS, CDR2 YFSETQ. The CDR3 here is CASSLGYGDGVQVTQYF. As DNA, the CDR3 is TGCGCCAGCAGCTTGGGCTATGGGGACGGAGTGCAAGTGACCCAGTACTTC.

The V call is TRBV4-1, the J call TRBJ2-5; D remains unclear. Trimming left V 3 bases short and J 11 bases short, with 22 bases between. The CDR3 is 15 residues long. Per the germline V gene, CDR1 is MGHRA and CDR2 is YSYEKL. This chain's CDR3 is CASSHALSGKETQYF. Here the CDR3 DNA reads TGCGCCAGCAGCCACGCATTGTCTGGGAAAGAAACACAGTACTTC.

This clonotype has more than one count but fewer than ten. The chain couples TRBV5-1 to TRBJ2-7; 7 positions match TRBD1. The V and J ends lost 2 bases and 3 bases, in that order; junction bases with no gene match: 5. Germline loops: CDR1 SGHRS, CDR2 YFSETQ. The CDR3 has 14 residues. Written as DNA, the CDR3 is TGCGCCAGCAGCTTCTCAACAGGGGTCTACGAGCAGTACTTC. Amino acids: CASSFSTGVYEQYF.

Comments on this clonotype: One base away lies a much larger clone, so this may be a sequencing read error. The rearrangement joins TRBV20-1 to TRBJ1-2, with D maybe TRBD1 (5 bases). Germline lookup yields CDR1 DFQATT and CDR2 SNEGSKA (reference sequence). The CDR3 covers 12 residues. DNA for the CDR3: TGCAGTGCTAGGCTCGGGACCTATAGCTACACCTTC. Translation: CSARLGTYSYTF.

With respect to this clonotype: One junction end disagrees with the germline gene, perhaps due to a read error. This chain links TRBV6-6 with TRBJ2-7; D tentatively fits TRBD1 or TRBD2 (5 bases each). There are 14 residues in the CDR3. CDR1 MNHNY and CDR2 SVGAGI come from the germline V gene (reference sequence). This CDR3 is CASGPRDGHYKQYF. The DNA of the CDR3 is TGTGCCAGCGGACCCAGGGACGGGCACTACAAGCAGTACTTC.

Turning to this clonotype: The junction and the germline gene differ at one end; a read error may be behind it. J is TRBJ2-1 and V is TRBV6-1; the D gene is possibly TRBD2 (6 bases). Looked up from germline, CDR1 is MNHNS and CDR2 is SASEGT. CDR3 length: 17 amino acids. The CDR3 DNA sequence: TGTGACAGCTCCTTGGGGCCCCGCACTAGCCCCTACAATGAGCAGTTCTTC. Translated: CDSSLGPRTSPYNEQFF.

V gene TRBV7-9 combines with J gene TRBJ2-3, with 9 nucleotides matching TRBD2. The V gene end was trimmed by 5 bases and the J gene end by 0 bases; junction bases not matched to a gene: 9. Germline V CDR1 and CDR2: SEHNR, FQNEAQ (reference sequence). The CDR3 covers 17 residues. CDR3 loop: CASSREGTSLSTDTQYF. The CDR3 DNA is TGTGCCAGCAGCCGAGAAGGGACTAGCTTAAGCACAGATACGCAGTATTTT.